This TCR beta chain comes out of a study of blood T cell repertoires in COVID-19. Study information: Samples representing acute and convalescent COVID-19 were sourced from the United States, Italy and Spain. T cells, B-cell-depleted T cells, or PBMCs supplied cDNA or gDNA.

The V gene's germline CDR1 is LGHNA and CDR2 YNFKEQ. V lost 1 base and J lost 6; bases outside the gene matches: 1. This CDR3 comprises 15 residues. Authors' data handling: How many nucleated cells were present was estimated from reference gene primer amplification. The protocol was immunoSEQ multiplex PCR, while the TCRdb copy is restricted to in-frame clones and leaves out a portion. V, J and clone size were drawn from that table, and D and trimming were deduced from the DNA. The sample yields about 25,000 clones, 75% to 90% seen once. This TCR came from a woman older than 75 with acute or convalescent COVID-19. V is TRBV4-2 and J is TRBJ2-2; 11 bases agree with TRBD1. Sample: peripheral blood. CDR3 region: CASSQGDRGSGELFF. The CDR3 nucleotides are TGTGCCAGCAGCCAAGGGGACAGGGGGTCCGGGGAGCTGTTTTTT.